This section outlines one T cell receptor (beta chain) sequence together with its context. Its specificity is not known. This entry belongs to a study of T cells in localized non-small cell lung cancer. Notes on the study in general: The tumor had only one region sequenced, so heterogeneity remains possible.

According to the study, adjacent lung free of atypia was obtained at least 2 cm from the tumor margin. The CDR3 is 14 residues long. V dropped 0 bases and J dropped 5 bases, with 11 bases sitting between them. Germline V gives CDR1 SGHRS, CDR2 YFSETQ. Some clones are missing from TCRdb's copy, which holds only in-frame ones; the method was immunoSEQ multiplex PCR. The table lists some 2,400 clones, around a sixth of them singletons. Specimen: normal lung tissue next to the tumor, collected before any cancer treatment. This clonotype was sampled from a man aged 40 to 75 with stage I squamous cell lung carcinoma. This chain joins TRBV5-1 and TRBJ2-5; no firm D call. The CDR3 loop reads CASSLESVGETQYF. CDR3 nucleotides: TGCGCCAGCAGCTTGGAGAGCGTGGGGGAGACCCAGTACTTC.